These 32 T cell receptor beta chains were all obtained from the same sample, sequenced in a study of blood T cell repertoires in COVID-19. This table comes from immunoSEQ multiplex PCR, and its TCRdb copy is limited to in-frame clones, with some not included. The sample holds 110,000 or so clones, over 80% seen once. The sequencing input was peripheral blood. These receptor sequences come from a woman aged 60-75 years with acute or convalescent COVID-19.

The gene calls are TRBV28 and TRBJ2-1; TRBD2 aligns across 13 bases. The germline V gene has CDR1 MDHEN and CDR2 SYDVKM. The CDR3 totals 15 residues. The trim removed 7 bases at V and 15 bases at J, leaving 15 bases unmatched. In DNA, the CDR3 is TGTGCCAGCACCTTTTTGACTAGCGGGGGGCCTCGGTTGTTCTTC. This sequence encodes CASTFLTSGGPRLFF.

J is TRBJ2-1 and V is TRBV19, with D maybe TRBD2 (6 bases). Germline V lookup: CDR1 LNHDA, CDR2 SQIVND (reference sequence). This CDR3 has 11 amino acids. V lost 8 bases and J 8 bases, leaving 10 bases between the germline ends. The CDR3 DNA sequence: TGTGCCAGTCGGGGGAGGTATGAGCAGTTCTTC. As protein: CASRGRYEQFF.

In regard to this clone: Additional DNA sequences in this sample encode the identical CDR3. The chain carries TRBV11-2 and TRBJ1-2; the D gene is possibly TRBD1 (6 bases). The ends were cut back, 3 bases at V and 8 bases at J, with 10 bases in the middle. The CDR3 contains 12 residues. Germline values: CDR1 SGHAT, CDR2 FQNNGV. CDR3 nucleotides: TGTGCCAGCAGCTTCCTGGGGGCCGGCTACACCTTC. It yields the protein CASSFLGAGYTF.

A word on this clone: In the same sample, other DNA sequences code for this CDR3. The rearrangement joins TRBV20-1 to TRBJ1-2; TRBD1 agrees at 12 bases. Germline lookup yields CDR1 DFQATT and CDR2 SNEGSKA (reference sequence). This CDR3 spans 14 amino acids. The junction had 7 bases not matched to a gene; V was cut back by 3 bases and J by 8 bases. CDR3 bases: TGCAGTGCTAGTGCCGGGACAGGGGGCTCCGGCTACACCTTC. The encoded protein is CSASAGTGGSGYTF.

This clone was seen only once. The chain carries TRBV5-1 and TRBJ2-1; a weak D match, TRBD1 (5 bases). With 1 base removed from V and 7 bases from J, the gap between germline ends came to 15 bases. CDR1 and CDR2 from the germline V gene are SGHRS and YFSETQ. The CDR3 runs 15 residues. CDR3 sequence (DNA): TGCGCCAGCAGCTTGTCAGGGCTCCCTAGAAATGAGCAGTTCTTC. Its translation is CASSLSGLPRNEQFF.

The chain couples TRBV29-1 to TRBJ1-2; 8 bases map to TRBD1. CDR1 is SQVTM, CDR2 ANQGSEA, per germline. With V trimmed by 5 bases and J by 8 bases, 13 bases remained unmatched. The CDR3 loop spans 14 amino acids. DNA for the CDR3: TGCAGCGTTTTTTATCGGGGCAGGGGGCTCGGCTACACCTTC. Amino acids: CSVFYRGRGLGYTF.

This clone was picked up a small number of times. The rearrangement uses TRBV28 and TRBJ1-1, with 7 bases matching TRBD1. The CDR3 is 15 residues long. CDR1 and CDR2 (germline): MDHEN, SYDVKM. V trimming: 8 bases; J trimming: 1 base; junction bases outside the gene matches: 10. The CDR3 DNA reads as TGTGCCAGCTTTAGCCCGGGACAGCGGAACACTGAAGCTTTCTTT. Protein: CASFSPGQRNTEAFF.

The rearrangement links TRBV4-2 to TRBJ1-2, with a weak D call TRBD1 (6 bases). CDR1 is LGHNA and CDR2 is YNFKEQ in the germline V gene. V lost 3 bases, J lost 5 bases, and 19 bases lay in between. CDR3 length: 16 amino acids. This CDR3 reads CASSHTEGGVGYGYTF. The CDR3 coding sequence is TGTGCCAGCAGCCACACGGAGGGGGGGGTAGGGTATGGCTACACCTTC.

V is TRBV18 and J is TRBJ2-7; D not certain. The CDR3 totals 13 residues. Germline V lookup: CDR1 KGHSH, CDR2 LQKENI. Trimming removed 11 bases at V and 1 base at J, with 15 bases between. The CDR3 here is CACHSSGSYEQYF. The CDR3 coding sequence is TGTGCCTGCCACAGCTCTGGGTCCTACGAGCAGTACTTC.

CDR3 sequence (DNA): TGCGCCAGCAGCCAAGATATCGGGGGATGGTCCCAGTACTTC. Translation: CASSQDIGGWSQYF. The chain combines TRBV4-3 with TRBJ2-5, with a weak D call TRBD2 (6 bases). CDR3 length: 14 residues. Germline CDR1 reads LGHNA; CDR2 reads YSLEER. Between the trimmed V and J ends, which lost 0 bases and 9 bases, there was a span of 14 bases.

CDR3 loop: CASRPPGVDYGYTF. As DNA, the CDR3 is TGTGCCAGCAGACCCCCCGGGGTGGACTATGGCTACACCTTC. V usage is TRBV6-5 and J usage is TRBJ1-2, with D unclear. Trimming shortened V by 6 bases and J by 3 bases, and 14 bases separated the two germline ends. Per germline, CDR1 MNHEY and CDR2 SVGAGI. CDR3 length: 14 amino acids.

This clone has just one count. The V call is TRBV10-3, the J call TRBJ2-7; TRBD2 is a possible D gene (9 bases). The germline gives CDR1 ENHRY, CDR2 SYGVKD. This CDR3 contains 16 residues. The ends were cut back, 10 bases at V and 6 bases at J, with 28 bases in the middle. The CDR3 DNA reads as TGTGCCACCACGGGGGGCCCCGCGGGAGGGACAGGCGAGCAGTACTTC. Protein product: CATTGGPAGGTGEQYF.

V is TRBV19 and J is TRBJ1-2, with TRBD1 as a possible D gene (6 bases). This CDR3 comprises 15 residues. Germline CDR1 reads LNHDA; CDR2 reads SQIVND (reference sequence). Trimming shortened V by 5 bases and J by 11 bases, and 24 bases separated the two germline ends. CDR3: CASSPWTVGADRYTF. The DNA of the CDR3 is TGTGCCAGTAGTCCCTGGACGGTGGGGGCGGATAGATACACCTTC.

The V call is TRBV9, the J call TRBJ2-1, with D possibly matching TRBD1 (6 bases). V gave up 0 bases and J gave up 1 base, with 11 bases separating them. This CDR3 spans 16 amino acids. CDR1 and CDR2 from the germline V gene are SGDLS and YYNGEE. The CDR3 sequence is CASSVGGQPSYNEQFF. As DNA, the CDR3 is TGTGCCAGCAGCGTAGGAGGACAGCCTTCCTACAATGAGCAGTTCTTC.

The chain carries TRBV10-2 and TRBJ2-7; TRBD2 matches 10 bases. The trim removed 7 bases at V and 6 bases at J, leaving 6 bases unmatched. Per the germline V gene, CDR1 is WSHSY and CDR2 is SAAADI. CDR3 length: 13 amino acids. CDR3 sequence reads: CASTSGSGGEQYF. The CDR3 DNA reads TGCGCCAGCACTAGCGGGAGTGGCGGCGAGCAGTACTTC.

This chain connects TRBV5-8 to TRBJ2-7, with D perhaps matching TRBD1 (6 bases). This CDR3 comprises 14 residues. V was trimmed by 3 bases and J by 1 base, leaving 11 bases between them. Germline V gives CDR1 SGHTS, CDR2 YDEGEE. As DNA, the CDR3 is TGTGCCAGCAGCTGGGGGCAGGGGTCCTACGAGCAGTACTTC. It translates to CASSWGQGSYEQYF.

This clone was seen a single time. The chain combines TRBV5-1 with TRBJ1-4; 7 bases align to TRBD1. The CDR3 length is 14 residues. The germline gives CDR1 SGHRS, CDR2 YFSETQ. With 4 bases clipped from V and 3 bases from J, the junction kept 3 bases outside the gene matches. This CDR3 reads CASSTQGANEKLFF. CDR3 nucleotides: TGCGCCAGCAGCACGCAGGGGGCTAATGAAAAACTGTTTTTT.

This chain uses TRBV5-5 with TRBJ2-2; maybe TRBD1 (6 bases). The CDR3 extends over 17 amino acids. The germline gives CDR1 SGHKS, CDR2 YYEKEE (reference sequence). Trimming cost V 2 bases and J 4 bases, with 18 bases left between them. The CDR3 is CASSFSQGFVGTGELFF. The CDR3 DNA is TGTGCCAGCAGCTTTTCCCAGGGGTTTGTAGGCACCGGGGAGCTGTTTTTT.

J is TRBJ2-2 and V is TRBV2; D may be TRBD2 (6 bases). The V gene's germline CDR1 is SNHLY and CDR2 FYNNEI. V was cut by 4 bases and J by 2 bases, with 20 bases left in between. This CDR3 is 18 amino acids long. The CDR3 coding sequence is TGTGCCAGCAGTGGGGCCCGGGCTCGCGGGGCCAACACCGGGGAGCTGTTTTTT. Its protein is CASSGARARGANTGELFF.

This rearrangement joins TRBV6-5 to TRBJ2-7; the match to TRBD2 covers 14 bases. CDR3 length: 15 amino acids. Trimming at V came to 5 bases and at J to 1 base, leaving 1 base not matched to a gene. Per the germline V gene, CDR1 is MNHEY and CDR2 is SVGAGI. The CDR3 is CASSRTSGGSYEQYF. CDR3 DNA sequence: TGTGCCAGCAGTAGGACTAGCGGGGGGTCCTACGAGCAGTACTTC.

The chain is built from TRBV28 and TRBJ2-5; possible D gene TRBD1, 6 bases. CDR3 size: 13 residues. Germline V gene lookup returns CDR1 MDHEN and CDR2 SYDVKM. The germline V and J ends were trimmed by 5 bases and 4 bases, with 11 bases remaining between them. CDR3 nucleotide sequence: TGTGCCAGCAGTCCTGGACAGTCAGAGACCCAGTACTTC. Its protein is CASSPGQSETQYF.

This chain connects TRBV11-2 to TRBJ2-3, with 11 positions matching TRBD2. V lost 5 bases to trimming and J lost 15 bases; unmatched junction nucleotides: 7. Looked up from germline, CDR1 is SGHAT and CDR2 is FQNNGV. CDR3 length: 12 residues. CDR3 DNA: TGTGCCAGCAGCCCCCTACTAGCGGGAGCTTATTTT. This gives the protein CASSPLLAGAYF.

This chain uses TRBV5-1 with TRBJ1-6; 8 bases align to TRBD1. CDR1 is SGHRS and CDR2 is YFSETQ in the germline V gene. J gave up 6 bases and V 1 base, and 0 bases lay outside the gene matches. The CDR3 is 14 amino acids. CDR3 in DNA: TGCGCCAGCAGCTTGACAGGGGGTAATTCACCCCTCCACTTT. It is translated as CASSLTGGNSPLHF. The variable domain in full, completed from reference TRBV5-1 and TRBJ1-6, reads KAGVTQTPRYLIKTRGQQVTLSCSPISGHRSVSWYQQTPGQGLQFLFEYFSETQRNKGNFPGRFSGRQFSNSRSEMNVSTLELGDSALYLCASSLTGGNSPLHFGNGTRLTVT.

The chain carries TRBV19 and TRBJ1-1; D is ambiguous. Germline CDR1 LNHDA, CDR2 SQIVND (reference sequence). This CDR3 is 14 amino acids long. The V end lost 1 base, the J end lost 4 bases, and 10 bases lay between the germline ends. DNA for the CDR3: TGTGCCAGTAGTATAGTCTTGAGCGGCACTGAAGCTTTCTTT. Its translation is CASSIVLSGTEAFF.

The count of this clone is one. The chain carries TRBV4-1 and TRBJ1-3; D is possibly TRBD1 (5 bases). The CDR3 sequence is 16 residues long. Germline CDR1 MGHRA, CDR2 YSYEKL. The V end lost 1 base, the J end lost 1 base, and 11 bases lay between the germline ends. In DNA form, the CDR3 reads TGCGCCAGCAGCCAAGGGACAAGAGTGTCTGGAAACACCATATATTTT. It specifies CASSQGTRVSGNTIYF.

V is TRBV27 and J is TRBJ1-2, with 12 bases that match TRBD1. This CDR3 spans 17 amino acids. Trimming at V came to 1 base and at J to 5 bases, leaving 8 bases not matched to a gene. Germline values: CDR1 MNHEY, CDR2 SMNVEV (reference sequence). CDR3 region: CASSLLASGQGAYGYTF. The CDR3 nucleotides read TGTGCCAGCAGTTTATTGGCTTCGGGACAGGGGGCGTATGGCTACACCTTC.

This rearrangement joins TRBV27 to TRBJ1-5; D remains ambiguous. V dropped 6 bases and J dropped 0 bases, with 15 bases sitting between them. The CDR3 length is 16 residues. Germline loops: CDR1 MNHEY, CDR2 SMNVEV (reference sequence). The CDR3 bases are TGTGCCAGCAGACCCTTGGGGAGTTATAGCAATCAGCCCCAGCATTTT. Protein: CASRPLGSYSNQPQHF.

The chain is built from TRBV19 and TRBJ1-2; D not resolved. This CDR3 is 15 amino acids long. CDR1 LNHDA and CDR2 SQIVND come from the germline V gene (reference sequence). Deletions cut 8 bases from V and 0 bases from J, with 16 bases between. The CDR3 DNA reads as TGTGCCAGTGGAGTCGTGGCAGATTCTAACTATGGCTACACCTTC. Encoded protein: CASGVVADSNYGYTF.

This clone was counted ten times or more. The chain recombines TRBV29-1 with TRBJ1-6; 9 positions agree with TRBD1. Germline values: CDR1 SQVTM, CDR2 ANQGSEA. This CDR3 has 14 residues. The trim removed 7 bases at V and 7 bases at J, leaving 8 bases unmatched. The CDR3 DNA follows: TGCAGCGCTAAGACAGGGGGAAGCAATTCACCCCTCCACTTT. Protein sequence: CSAKTGGSNSPLHF. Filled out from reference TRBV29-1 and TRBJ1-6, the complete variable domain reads SAVISQKPSRDICQRGTSLTIQCQVDSQVTMMFWYRQQPGQSLTLIATANQGSEATYESGFVIDKFPISRPNLTFSTLTVSNMSPEDSSIYLCSAKTGGSNSPLHFGNGTRLTVT.

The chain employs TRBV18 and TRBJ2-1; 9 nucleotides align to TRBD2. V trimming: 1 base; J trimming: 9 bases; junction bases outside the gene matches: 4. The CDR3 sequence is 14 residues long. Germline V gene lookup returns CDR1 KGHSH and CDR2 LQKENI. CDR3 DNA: TGTGCCAGCTCACCACTAGCGGGAGTTGCTGAGCAGTTCTTC. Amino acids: CASSPLAGVAEQFF.

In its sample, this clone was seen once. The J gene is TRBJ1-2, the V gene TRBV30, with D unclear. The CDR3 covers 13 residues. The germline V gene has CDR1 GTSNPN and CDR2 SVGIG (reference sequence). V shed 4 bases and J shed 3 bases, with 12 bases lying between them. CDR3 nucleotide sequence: TGTGCCTGGACTCGGTTTCCTCACTATGGCTACACCTTC. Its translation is CAWTRFPHYGYTF.

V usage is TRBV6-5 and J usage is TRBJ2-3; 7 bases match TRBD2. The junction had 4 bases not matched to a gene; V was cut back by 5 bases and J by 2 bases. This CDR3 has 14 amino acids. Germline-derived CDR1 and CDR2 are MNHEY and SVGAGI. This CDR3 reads CASSRGVYTDTQYF. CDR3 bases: TGTGCCAGCAGTCGGGGGGTCTACACAGATACGCAGTATTTT.